The rows below give T cell receptor beta chains drawn from one sample of a study of blood T cells in healthy people across ages. A single record per CDR3 protein comes from TCRdb applying MiXCR to the 5' RACE reads. The table includes over 750,000 distinct CDR3 sequences, 25% detected once. A further study also used this sample, focusing on T cells of mothers and their children.

The sequenced sample was blood. These receptors were obtained from a boy aged 10-17 years in good health. Each CDR3 is given with its conserved first and last residue. The D gene is left open where the match is weak. Where a row states a size, it is once, few, many or the class of an expanded clone; other rows omit it.

clone_size: few
v_call: TRBV6-5
j_call: TRBJ2-5
d_call: TRBD1
cdr3_aa: CASSPVGQVKFF
cdr3_nt: TGTGCCAGCAGTCCGGTAGGACAGGTTAAGTTCTTC

clone_size: -
v_call: TRBV2
j_call: TRBJ2-5
d_call: TRBD1
cdr3_aa: CASSDDRGLQETQYF
cdr3_nt: TGTGCCAGCAGTGATGACAGGGGTCTCCAAGAGACCCAGTACTTC

clone_size: few
v_call: TRBV11-3
j_call: TRBJ2-2
d_call: -
cdr3_aa: CASSHYQGRTGELFF
cdr3_nt: TGTGCCAGCAGCCATTATCAGGGGCGGACCGGGGAGCTGTTTTTT

clone_size: few
v_call: TRBV28
j_call: TRBJ2-7
d_call: TRBD2
cdr3_aa: CASHGLAGGPHEQYF
cdr3_nt: TGTGCCAGCCACGGACTAGCGGGAGGTCCCCACGAGCAGTACTTC

clone_size: few
v_call: TRBV10-3
j_call: TRBJ2-5
d_call: -
cdr3_aa: CAIRDGFQETQYF
cdr3_nt: TGTGCCATCAGAGACGGCTTCCAAGAGACCCAGTACTTC

clone_size: many
v_call: TRBV20-1
j_call: TRBJ2-1
d_call: TRBD1
cdr3_aa: CSADRGRNEQFF
cdr3_nt: TGCAGTGCTGACAGGGGGCGGAATGAGCAGTTCTTC

clone_size: few
v_call: TRBV15
j_call: TRBJ1-4
d_call: TRBD1
cdr3_aa: CATSREGAGDEKLFF
cdr3_nt: TGTGCCACCAGCAGGGAGGGGGCGGGGGATGAAAAACTGTTTTTT

clone_size: few
v_call: TRBV29-1
j_call: TRBJ2-1
d_call: -
cdr3_aa: CSGTGSYNEQFF
cdr3_nt: TGCAGCGGGACGGGTTCCTACAATGAGCAGTTCTTC

clone_size: -
v_call: TRBV6-2/TRBV6-3
j_call: TRBJ2-4
d_call: -
cdr3_aa: CASAVQGTKAKNIQYF
cdr3_nt: TGTGCCAGCGCGGTACAGGGGACTAAAGCCAAAAACATTCAGTACTTC

clone_size: few
v_call: TRBV20-1
j_call: TRBJ1-5
d_call: -
cdr3_aa: CSATREGQINQPQHF
cdr3_nt: TGCAGTGCTACCCGGGAAGGGCAAATCAATCAGCCCCAGCATTTT

clone_size: -
v_call: TRBV29-1
j_call: TRBJ2-1
d_call: TRBD2
cdr3_aa: CSVLTSGSGNEQFF
cdr3_nt: TGCAGCGTGTTGACTAGCGGGAGCGGCAATGAGCAGTTCTTC

clone_size: few
v_call: TRBV12-3/TRBV12-4
j_call: TRBJ2-7
d_call: -
cdr3_aa: CASSFRADGRGYYEQYF
cdr3_nt: TGTGCCAGCAGTTTCCGGGCCGATGGTAGAGGGTACTACGAGCAGTACTTC

clone_size: few
v_call: TRBV4-1
j_call: TRBJ2-7
d_call: TRBD2
cdr3_aa: CASSTGRLARISYEQYF
cdr3_nt: TGCGCCAGCAGCACGGGGCGACTAGCGCGAATTTCCTACGAGCAGTACTTC

clone_size: -
v_call: TRBV28
j_call: TRBJ2-7
d_call: TRBD1
cdr3_aa: CASSTRRDSSYEQYF
cdr3_nt: TGTGCCAGCAGTACAAGAAGGGACAGCTCCTACGAGCAGTACTTC

clone_size: -
v_call: TRBV7-2
j_call: TRBJ2-3
d_call: -
cdr3_aa: CASSLGGPATDTQYF
cdr3_nt: TGTGCCAGCAGCTTAGGAGGGCCCGCCACGGATACGCAGTATTTT

clone_size: -
v_call: TRBV6-1
j_call: TRBJ1-6
d_call: TRBD1
cdr3_aa: CASRGDRANSPLHF
cdr3_nt: TGTGCCAGCAGAGGGGACAGGGCAAATTCACCCCTCCACTTT

clone_size: -
v_call: TRBV12-3/TRBV12-4
j_call: TRBJ2-3
d_call: TRBD1
cdr3_aa: CASSFATGTGRSDTQYF
cdr3_nt: TGTGCCAGCAGTTTTGCCACCGGGACAGGGCGGTCAGATACGCAGTATTTT

clone_size: -
v_call: TRBV14
j_call: TRBJ2-5
d_call: -
cdr3_aa: CASSQDLVSQETQYF
cdr3_nt: TGTGCCAGCAGCCAAGATCTTGTCAGTCAAGAGACCCAGTACTTC

clone_size: -
v_call: TRBV20-1
j_call: TRBJ2-7
d_call: TRBD2
cdr3_aa: CSASPSGTSSYEQYF
cdr3_nt: TGCAGTGCTAGTCCCTCGGGGACTAGCTCCTACGAGCAGTACTTC

clone_size: -
v_call: TRBV2
j_call: TRBJ1-5
d_call: -
cdr3_aa: CASSGGRGAGQPQHF
cdr3_nt: TGTGCCAGCAGTGGGGGACGGGGGGCCGGGCAGCCCCAGCATTTT

clone_size: few
v_call: TRBV4-3
j_call: TRBJ1-4
d_call: -
cdr3_aa: CASSLIMGINEKLFF
cdr3_nt: TGCGCCAGCAGCCTGATCATGGGGATTAATGAAAAACTGTTTTTT

clone_size: few
v_call: TRBV20-1
j_call: TRBJ2-7
d_call: TRBD1
cdr3_aa: CSAKGQGPTYEQYF
cdr3_nt: TGCAGTGCTAAGGGACAGGGGCCAACCTACGAGCAGTACTTC

clone_size: few
v_call: TRBV7-9
j_call: TRBJ1-3
d_call: TRBD1
cdr3_aa: CASSLTGTEELSGNTIYF
cdr3_nt: TGTGCCAGCAGCTTAACCGGGACAGAGGAGCTCTCTGGAAACACCATATATTTT

clone_size: few
v_call: TRBV7-7
j_call: TRBJ2-7
d_call: -
cdr3_aa: CASSLAAGDTYEQYF
cdr3_nt: TGTGCTAGCAGCTTAGCCGCAGGGGACACCTACGAGCAGTACTTC

clone_size: many
v_call: TRBV6-2/TRBV6-3
j_call: TRBJ2-7
d_call: -
cdr3_aa: CASSSGSYEQYF
cdr3_nt: TGTGCCAGCAGCTCCGGGTCCTACGAGCAGTACTTC

clone_size: -
v_call: TRBV2
j_call: TRBJ2-2
d_call: TRBD1
cdr3_aa: CASTPRTGGSTGELFF
cdr3_nt: TGTGCCAGCACCCCTCGGACAGGGGGGAGTACCGGGGAGCTGTTTTTT

clone_size: few
v_call: TRBV28
j_call: TRBJ2-7
d_call: TRBD1
cdr3_aa: CASSGRTGTYEQYF
cdr3_nt: TGTGCCAGCAGTGGCCGGACAGGGACCTACGAGCAGTACTTC

clone_size: few
v_call: TRBV12-3/TRBV12-4
j_call: TRBJ1-5
d_call: -
cdr3_aa: CASSLPGDLNQPQHF
cdr3_nt: TGTGCCAGCAGTTTACCAGGGGACCTCAATCAGCCCCAGCATTTT

clone_size: few
v_call: TRBV7-2
j_call: TRBJ2-1
d_call: -
cdr3_aa: CASSFPGRQDEQFF
cdr3_nt: TGTGCCAGCAGCTTTCCGGGGAGGCAGGATGAGCAGTTCTTC

clone_size: few
v_call: TRBV7-8
j_call: TRBJ1-5
d_call: TRBD1
cdr3_aa: CASSDRYRGLANQPQHF
cdr3_nt: TGTGCCAGCAGCGACCGTTACAGGGGGTTGGCCAATCAGCCCCAGCATTTT

clone_size: -
v_call: TRBV20-1
j_call: TRBJ2-7
d_call: TRBD2
cdr3_aa: CSVRQAGGFEQYF
cdr3_nt: TGCAGTGTTCGTCAAGCGGGGGGGTTCGAGCAGTACTTC

clone_size: -
v_call: TRBV4-1
j_call: TRBJ1-6
d_call: TRBD1
cdr3_aa: CASSRVPGQSNSPLHF
cdr3_nt: TGCGCCAGCAGCCGGGTTCCGGGACAGAGTAATTCACCCCTCCACTTT

clone_size: -
v_call: TRBV28
j_call: TRBJ1-5
d_call: -
cdr3_aa: CASSHQLGPYQPQHF
cdr3_nt: TGTGCCAGCAGTCACCAACTGGGGCCCTATCAGCCCCAGCATTTT

clone_size: few
v_call: TRBV12-3/TRBV12-4
j_call: TRBJ2-7
d_call: -
cdr3_aa: CASSNTHSYEQYF
cdr3_nt: TGTGCCAGCAGTAATACTCATTCCTACGAGCAGTACTTC

clone_size: few
v_call: TRBV6-1
j_call: TRBJ2-4
d_call: -
cdr3_aa: CASSERDLKDIQYF
cdr3_nt: TGTGCCAGCAGTGAAAGGGACCTGAAAGACATTCAGTACTTC

clone_size: -
v_call: TRBV21-1
j_call: TRBJ2-3
d_call: -
cdr3_aa: CASSPGGQGATDTQYF
cdr3_nt: TGTGCCAGCAGCCCTGGGGGACAGGGGGCCACAGATACGCAGTATTTT

clone_size: -
v_call: TRBV29-1
j_call: TRBJ2-5
d_call: -
cdr3_aa: CGVGVQETQYF
cdr3_nt: TGCGGCGTTGGGGTCCAAGAGACCCAGTACTTC

clone_size: -
v_call: TRBV10-3
j_call: TRBJ2-3
d_call: TRBD2
cdr3_aa: CAISESKLAGTDTQYF
cdr3_nt: TGTGCCATCAGTGAGTCGAAACTAGCGGGCACAGATACGCAGTATTTT

clone_size: once
v_call: TRBV20-1
j_call: TRBJ1-6
d_call: -
cdr3_aa: CSAKTGTDNSPLHF
cdr3_nt: TGCAGTGCTAAGACCGGGACGGACAATTCACCCCTCCACTTT

clone_size: few
v_call: TRBV21-1
j_call: TRBJ1-3
d_call: -
cdr3_aa: CASSSRTGGPSSGNTIYF
cdr3_nt: TGTGCCAGCAGCAGCCGGACAGGGGGTCCCAGCTCTGGAAACACCATATATTTT